Below are 20 T cell receptor beta chains sequenced from a single sample in a study of PD-1 blockade in classical Hodgkin lymphoma. Clones were sequenced by immunoSEQ multiplex PCR, and TCRdb holds only the in-frame ones, with some missing. The sample yields around 36,000 clones, approximately 87% seen once. Brentuximab vedotin exposure varied among the patients, all of whom had relapsed after autologous stem cell transplantation. Here the sequenced sample was peripheral blood mononuclear cells (PBMCs), taken at baseline. The origin of the receptors is a human donor with classical Hodgkin lymphoma.

The chain couples TRBV5-1 to TRBJ2-7; TRBD2 might be the D (6 bases). This CDR3 has 16 amino acids. Deletions cut 2 bases from V and 2 bases from J, with 17 bases between. Looked up from germline, CDR1 is SGHRS and CDR2 is YFSETQ. As DNA, the CDR3 is TGCGCCAGCAGCTTCGGGGGAAGGTCAGTGGCCTACGAGCAGTACTTC. As protein: CASSFGGRSVAYEQYF.

This clone was counted only a few times. V and J are TRBV18 and TRBJ1-6, with TRBD1 matching 9 bases. V was pared by 3 bases and J by 7 bases, with 10 bases of the junction left unmatched. Germline lookup yields CDR1 KGHSH and CDR2 LQKENI. The CDR3 is 17 amino acids. The CDR3 spells CASSPPGQGPNNSPLHF. The CDR3 DNA reads as TGTGCCAGCTCACCTCCGGGACAGGGCCCTAACAATTCACCCCTCCACTTT.

The rearrangement uses TRBV10-3 and TRBJ1-1; D not certain. With 0 bases removed from V and 1 base from J, the gap between germline ends came to 9 bases. The CDR3 is 15 residues long. The V gene's germline CDR1 is ENHRY and CDR2 SYGVKD. The CDR3 loop is CAISESIGKNTEAFF. Written as DNA, the CDR3 is TGTGCCATCAGTGAGTCTATCGGGAAGAACACTGAAGCTTTCTTT.

The rearrangement uses TRBV5-1 and TRBJ2-5; D may be TRBD1 (6 bases). Trimming stripped 5 bases from V and 1 base from J, with 9 bases between. CDR3 length: 13 residues. CDR1 is SGHRS, CDR2 YFSETQ, per germline. This CDR3 reads CASSRDIQETQYF. The CDR3 DNA reads TGCGCCAGCAGTCGGGACATCCAAGAGACCCAGTACTTC.

The rearrangement joins TRBV18 to TRBJ2-5; D not resolved. The CDR3 runs to 12 residues. Germline V gives CDR1 KGHSH, CDR2 LQKENI. V was pared by 6 bases and J by 5 bases, with 10 bases between. CDR3 nucleotides: TGTGCCAGCTCCCCCGTATCGGAGACCCAGTACTTC. Translation: CASSPVSETQYF.

The genes are TRBV11-2 and TRBJ1-3, with no clear D. This CDR3 contains 12 residues. Per the germline V gene, CDR1 is SGHAT and CDR2 is FQNNGV. Trimming took off 1 base at V and 6 bases at J, with 4 bases between the two ends. Here the CDR3 reads CASSLGPNTIYF. Written as DNA, the CDR3 is TGTGCCAGCAGCTTAGGCCCAAACACCATATATTTT.

In this sample, this clone turned up once. The chain employs TRBV11-2 and TRBJ2-1; possibly TRBD2 for D (5 bases). V dropped 5 bases and J dropped 8 bases, with 16 bases sitting between them. This CDR3 spans 14 amino acids. Per the germline V gene, CDR1 is SGHAT and CDR2 is FQNNGV. CDR3 protein: CASSRPGERHEQFF. The DNA for the CDR3 is TGTGCCAGCAGCCGCCCTGGGGAGAGGCATGAGCAGTTCTTC.

The chain employs TRBV6-9 and TRBJ2-7; TRBD2 matches 11 bases. Germline CDR1 reads MNHGY; CDR2 reads SVAAGI. Trimming at V came to 3 bases and at J to 6 bases, leaving 4 bases not matched to a gene. CDR3 length equals 14 residues. The CDR3 loop is CASSYTSGSLEQYF. The DNA of the CDR3 is TGTGCCAGCAGTTACACTAGCGGGAGCCTCGAGCAGTACTTC.

The chain uses TRBV10-3 and TRBJ1-4; D might be TRBD1 (6 bases). Germline CDR1 ENHRY, CDR2 SYGVKD. This CDR3 has 14 residues. V gave up 11 bases and J gave up 8 bases, with 21 bases separating them. CDR3 sequence: CASGVGRGVEKLFF. In nucleotides, the CDR3 is TGTGCCTCCGGGGTGGGCAGGGGCGTAGAAAAACTGTTTTTT.

The chain links TRBV5-1 to TRBJ2-1; 7 positions agree with TRBD2. This CDR3 contains 11 residues. Germline V gene data show CDR1 as SGHRS and CDR2 as YFSETQ. The ends lost 3 bases at V and 9 bases at J; junction bases unmatched: 0. The CDR3: CASSSGGEQFF. The CDR3 region has the DNA TGCGCCAGCAGCTCGGGGGGTGAGCAGTTCTTC.

CDR3 sequence: CASSGMADTQYF. In DNA, the CDR3 is TGTGCCAGCTCCGGCATGGCGGATACGCAGTATTTT. This sequence joins TRBV18 and TRBJ2-3; D not certain. CDR3 length equals 12 residues. V was clipped by 6 bases and J by 6 bases, with 10 bases between them. CDR1 and CDR2 from the germline V gene are KGHSH and LQKENI.

The rearrangement uses TRBV21-1 and TRBJ2-6; the table's D call, TRBD1, was not checked against the DNA. TRBV21-1 is given as a pseudogene. The CDR3 runs to 16 residues. The CDR3 protein is CASRYRGISGANVLTF. The CDR3 DNA is TGTGCCAGCAGGTACAGGGGTATCTCTGGGGCCAACGTCCTGACTTTC.

The chain carries TRBV19 and TRBJ2-5; D unresolved. The J call may be mistaken, given a closer DNA end match to TRBJ2-7. Germline V gene sequence: CDR1 LNHDA, CDR2 SQIVND (reference sequence). The CDR3 is 14 amino acids. CDR3 amino acids: CASSIASASYEQYF. For the CDR3, the DNA is TGTGCCAGTAGTATCGCGTCAGCAAGCTACGAGCAGTACTTC.

This chain uses TRBV7-2 with TRBJ2-2; D remains unclear. The V gene's germline CDR1 is SGHTA and CDR2 FQGNSA. Between the trimmed V and J ends, which lost 0 bases and 6 bases, there was a span of 8 bases. The CDR3 has 14 residues. The CDR3 spells CASSLAWAAGELFF. DNA for the CDR3: TGTGCCAGCAGCTTAGCCTGGGCTGCCGGGGAGCTGTTTTTT.

J is TRBJ1-5 and V is TRBV6-6; D gene unclear. This CDR3 comprises 15 residues. Germline CDR1 is MNHNY and CDR2 is SVGAGI (reference sequence). V was clipped by 8 bases and J by 0 bases, with 14 bases between them. The CDR3 DNA follows: TGTGCCAGCTCCCCGCGGGCAACTAGCAATCAGCCCCAGCATTTT. Its protein is CASSPRATSNQPQHF.

The sample holds one count of this clone. The chain links TRBV29-1 to TRBJ2-2; no clear D gene. The CDR3 spans 11 residues. Germline-derived CDR1 and CDR2 are SQVTM and ANQGSEA. V lost 6 bases and J 5 bases, leaving 7 bases between the germline ends. CDR3 in DNA: TGCAGCGTCGTGGATACCGGGGAGCTGTTTTTT. It is translated as CSVVDTGELFF.

The CDR3 sequence is CAIRALTSGGYEQYF. DNA for the CDR3: TGTGCCATCAGGGCACTGACTAGCGGGGGGTACGAGCAGTACTTC. The genes are TRBV10-3 and TRBJ2-7; 13 bases map to TRBD2. Per germline, CDR1 ENHRY and CDR2 SYGVKD. Germline trimming cut 6 bases from V and 4 bases from J; bases unmatched to any gene: 6. The CDR3 consists of 15 residues.

The rearrangement uses TRBV5-1 and TRBJ1-1; D unresolved. V shed 6 bases and J shed 2 bases, with 17 bases lying between them. This CDR3 spans 15 amino acids. The V gene's germline CDR1 is SGHRS and CDR2 YFSETQ. CDR3: CASTPMYRENTEAFF. CDR3 sequence (DNA): TGCGCCAGCACCCCTATGTACAGAGAAAACACTGAAGCTTTCTTT.

The sample holds one count of this clone. The chain couples TRBV7-6 to TRBJ2-7; 16 bases are shared with TRBD2. Germline values: CDR1 SGHVS, CDR2 FNYEAQ. J lost 3 bases, V lost 1 base, and 9 bases had no gene match. This CDR3 is 19 amino acids long. CDR3 sequence: CASSLGAGLAGGGLYEQYF. For the CDR3, the DNA is TGTGCCAGCAGCTTAGGGGCGGGACTAGCGGGAGGGGGCCTCTACGAGCAGTACTTC.

V gene TRBV6-4 combines with J gene TRBJ1-1; D not certain. V lost 3 bases and J 10 bases, leaving 0 bases between the germline ends. Looked up from germline, CDR1 is MRHNA and CDR2 is SNTAGT. The CDR3 runs to 8 residues. CDR3 bases: TGTGCCAGCAGTGAAGCTTTCTTT. This translates into CASSEAFF.